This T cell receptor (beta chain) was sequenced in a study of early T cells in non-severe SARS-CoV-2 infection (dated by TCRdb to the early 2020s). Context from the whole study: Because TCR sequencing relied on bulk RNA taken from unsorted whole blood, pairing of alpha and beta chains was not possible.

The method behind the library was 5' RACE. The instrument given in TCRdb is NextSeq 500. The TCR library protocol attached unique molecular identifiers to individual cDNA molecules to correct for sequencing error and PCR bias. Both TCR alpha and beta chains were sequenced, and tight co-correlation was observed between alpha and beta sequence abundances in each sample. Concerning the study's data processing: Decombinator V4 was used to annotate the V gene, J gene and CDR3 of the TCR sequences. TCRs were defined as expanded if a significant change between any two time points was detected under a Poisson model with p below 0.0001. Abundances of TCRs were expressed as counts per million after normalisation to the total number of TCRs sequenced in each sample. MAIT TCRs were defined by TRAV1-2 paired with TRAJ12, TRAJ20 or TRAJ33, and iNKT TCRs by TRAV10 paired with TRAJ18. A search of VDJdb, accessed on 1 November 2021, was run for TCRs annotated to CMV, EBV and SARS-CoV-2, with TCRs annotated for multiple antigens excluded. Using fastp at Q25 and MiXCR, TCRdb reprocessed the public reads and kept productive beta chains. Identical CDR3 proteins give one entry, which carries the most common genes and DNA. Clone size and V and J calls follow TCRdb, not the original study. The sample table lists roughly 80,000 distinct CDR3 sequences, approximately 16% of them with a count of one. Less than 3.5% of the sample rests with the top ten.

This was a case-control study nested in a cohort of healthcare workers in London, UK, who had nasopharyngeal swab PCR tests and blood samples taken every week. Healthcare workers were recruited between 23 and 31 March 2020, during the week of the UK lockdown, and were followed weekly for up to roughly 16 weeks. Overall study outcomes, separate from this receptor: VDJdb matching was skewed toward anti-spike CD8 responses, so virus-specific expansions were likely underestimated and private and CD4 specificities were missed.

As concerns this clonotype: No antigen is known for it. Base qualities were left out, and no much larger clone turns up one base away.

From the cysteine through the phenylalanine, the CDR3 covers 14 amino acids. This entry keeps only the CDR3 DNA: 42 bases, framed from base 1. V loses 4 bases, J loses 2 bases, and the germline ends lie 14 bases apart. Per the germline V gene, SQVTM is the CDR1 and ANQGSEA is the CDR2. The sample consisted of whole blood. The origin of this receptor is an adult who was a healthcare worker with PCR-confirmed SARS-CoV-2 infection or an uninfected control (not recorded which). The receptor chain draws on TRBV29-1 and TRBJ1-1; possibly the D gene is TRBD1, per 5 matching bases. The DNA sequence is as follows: TGCAGCGTTGCGTGGGGGTCAAAAAACACTGAAGCTTTCTTT. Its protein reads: CSVAWGSKNTEAFF.